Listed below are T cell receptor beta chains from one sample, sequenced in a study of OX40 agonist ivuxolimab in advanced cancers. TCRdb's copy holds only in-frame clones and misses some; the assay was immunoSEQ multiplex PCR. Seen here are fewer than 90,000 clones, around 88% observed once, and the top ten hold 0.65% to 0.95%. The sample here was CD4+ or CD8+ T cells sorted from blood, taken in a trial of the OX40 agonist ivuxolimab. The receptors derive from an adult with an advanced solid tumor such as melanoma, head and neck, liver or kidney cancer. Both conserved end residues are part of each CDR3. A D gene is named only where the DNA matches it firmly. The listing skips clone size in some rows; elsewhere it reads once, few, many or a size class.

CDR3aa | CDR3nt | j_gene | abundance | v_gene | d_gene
CASSVAPGLVAEQYF | TGTGCCAGCAGCGTAGCTCCAGGACTAGTGGCCGAGCAGTACTTC | TRBJ2-7 | NA | TRBV9 | TRBD2
CASSSPYRSEQFF | TGTGCCAGCAGCTCCCCTTATCGGTCTGAGCAGTTCTTC | TRBJ2-1 | NA | TRBV7-8 | NA
CASSPSGGGNTEAFF | TGTGCCAGCAGCCCCTCAGGGGGAGGGAACACTGAAGCTTTCTTT | TRBJ1-1 | NA | TRBV25-1 | TRBD1
CASSDGTTVEQYF | TGTGCCAGCAGCGATGGGACGACAGTCGAGCAGTACTTC | TRBJ2-7 | NA | TRBV6-5 | NA
CASSLAGQRNSGELFF | TGCGCCAGCAGCTTGGCCGGACAGAGAAACAGCGGGGAGCTGTTTTTT | TRBJ2-2 | NA | TRBV5-1 | NA
CASSRIDRRAGNEQFF | TGTGCCAGCAGCAGAATTGACAGGAGGGCAGGCAATGAGCAGTTCTTC | TRBJ2-1 | NA | TRBV5-6 | NA
CSVEKRFSREEQGWSYRDEQFF | TGCAGCGTTGAGAAACGCTTCTCCCGGGAAGAACAGGGGTGGTCATATAGGGATGAGCAGTTCTTC | TRBJ2-1 | NA | TRBV29-1 | TRBD1
CSVAIGPDTQYF | TGCAGCGTTGCAATAGGGCCAGATACGCAGTATTTT | TRBJ2-3 | NA | TRBV29-1 | NA
CASSYSGVAYEQYF | TGTGCCAGCAGTTATTCTGGGGTAGCCTACGAGCAGTACTTC | TRBJ2-7 | NA | TRBV6-5 | NA
CASSLVEGYTF | TGTGCCAGCAGCTTGGTAGAGGGCTACACCTTC | TRBJ1-2 | NA | TRBV5-6 | NA
CASSPEGDLYNEQFF | TGTGCCAGCAGCCCGGAGGGGGACCTATACAATGAGCAGTTCTTC | TRBJ2-1 | NA | TRBV11-1 | NA
CASSPRPGLANNEQFF | TGTGCCAGCAGTCCCAGGCCGGGACTAGCGAATAATGAGCAGTTCTTC | TRBJ2-1 | NA | TRBV27 | TRBD2
CASSLAGVPNTGELFF | TGTGCCAGCAGCTTAGCTGGAGTCCCAAACACCGGGGAGCTGTTTTTT | TRBJ2-2 | NA | TRBV7-2 | NA
CASSQGPGEQYF | TGCGCCAGCAGCCAAGGCCCGGGAGAGCAGTACTTC | TRBJ2-7 | NA | TRBV4-3 | NA
CASSRAGTGGRNEQFF | TGCGCCAGCAGCCGAGCCGGGACAGGGGGCAGGAATGAGCAGTTCTTC | TRBJ2-1 | NA | TRBV4-3 | TRBD1
CASSFADNTEAFF | TGTGCCAGCAGCTTTGCAGACAACACTGAAGCTTTCTTT | TRBJ1-1 | NA | TRBV7-9 | NA
CSGTAQETQYF | TGCAGTGGGACAGCTCAGGAGACCCAGTACTTC | TRBJ2-5 | few | TRBV20-1 | NA
CASSSISANYGYTF | TGTGCCAGCAGCTCCATTTCCGCTAACTATGGCTACACCTTC | TRBJ1-2 | NA | TRBV7-2 | NA